Shown below are 30 T cell receptor beta chains from a single sample sequenced in a study of T cell responses to AZD1222 COVID-19 vaccine. TCRdb's copy holds only in-frame clones and misses some; the assay was immunoSEQ multiplex PCR. The data show around 96,000 clones, about 89% seen once. The specimen was peripheral blood, collected 28 days after the second AZD1222 dose. These receptors were collected from an adult who received the AZD1222 COVID-19 vaccine.

The chain uses TRBV6-2 or TRBV6-3 and TRBJ1-1; D perhaps matches TRBD1 (5 bases). The V gene lost 4 bases and the J gene lost 0 bases, with 15 bases spanning the gap. Per germline, CDR1 MNHEY and CDR2 SVGEGT. CDR3 length: 16 residues. CDR3 sequence (DNA): TGTGCCAGCAGTTGGGGCCTCGGGACGGTGAACACTGAAGCTTTCTTT. It yields the protein CASSWGLGTVNTEAFF.

The gene calls are TRBV5-1 and TRBJ1-2; TRBD1 matches at 12 bases. Per germline, CDR1 SGHRS and CDR2 YFSETQ. With 5 bases clipped from V and 4 bases from J, the junction kept 6 bases outside the gene matches. The CDR3 runs to 15 residues. CDR3 in DNA: TGCGCCAGCAGAACCGGGACAGGGGGCTTCTATGGCTACACCTTC. This gives the protein CASRTGTGGFYGYTF.

The chain combines TRBV9 with TRBJ1-1; the match to TRBD1 covers 11 bases. V lost 2 bases and J lost 2; bases outside the gene matches: 11. The CDR3 consists of 18 residues. The germline V gene encodes CDR1 SGDLS and CDR2 YYNGEE. The CDR3 DNA reads as TGTGCCAGCAGCGTTCGACCGGGACAGGGGGTTTCTAACACTGAAGCTTTCTTT. This codes for CASSVRPGQGVSNTEAFF.

The rearrangement uses TRBV10-1 and TRBJ1-1, with D possibly being TRBD1 (6 bases). The CDR3 length is 15 residues. The germline V gene encodes CDR1 WNHNN and CDR2 SYGVQD (reference sequence). V dropped 2 bases and J dropped 4 bases, with 14 bases sitting between them. CDR3 residues: CASSEGFGRGTEAFF. DNA for the CDR3: TGCGCCAGCAGTGAGGGCTTCGGCAGGGGCACTGAAGCTTTCTTT.

The chain joins TRBV9 to TRBJ1-2, with TRBD1 matching 9 bases. CDR1 is SGDLS and CDR2 is YYNGEE in the germline V gene. J gave up 3 bases and V 3 bases, and 3 bases lay outside the gene matches. This CDR3 spans 14 amino acids. As DNA, the CDR3 is TGTGCCAGCAGCGCGGGACAGGGAGACTATGGCTACACCTTC. Protein: CASSAGQGDYGYTF.

This clone appeared a single time. The chain combines TRBV5-5 with TRBJ1-1; D may be TRBD1 (5 bases). CDR1 SGHKS and CDR2 YYEKEE come from the germline V gene (reference sequence). Trimming took 1 base from V and 4 from J, leaving 11 bases between them. The CDR3 spans 14 residues. The chain's CDR3 is CASSLYRKGTEAFF. CDR3 nucleotide sequence: TGTGCCAGCAGCTTGTACAGGAAGGGCACTGAAGCTTTCTTT.

The rearrangement links TRBV27 to TRBJ2-7, with TRBD2 identical over 10 bases. Per the germline V gene, CDR1 is MNHEY and CDR2 is SMNVEV (reference sequence). Trimming removed 7 bases from V and 5 bases from J; junction bases left unmatched: 5. CDR3 size: 13 residues. CDR3 DNA: TGTGCCAGCATAGGTAGCGGGAGGAACGAGCAGTACTTC. It translates to CASIGSGRNEQYF.

This clone was found once. The genes are TRBV6-6 and TRBJ1-1, with 11 bases matching TRBD1. Per the germline V gene, CDR1 is MNHNY and CDR2 is SVGAGI (reference sequence). The V gene end was trimmed by 0 bases and the J gene end by 4 bases; junction bases not matched to a gene: 1. This CDR3 is 15 amino acids long. In DNA form, the CDR3 reads TGTGCCAGCAGTTACTCGGGACAGGGGGGCACTGAAGCTTTCTTT. It encodes CASSYSGQGGTEAFF.

The chain recombines TRBV15 with TRBJ2-7; 8 nucleotides agree with TRBD1. Germline V gene lookup returns CDR1 LNHNV and CDR2 YYDKDF (reference sequence). The CDR3 is 16 residues long. With V trimmed by 3 bases and J by 2 bases, 9 bases remained unmatched. The CDR3 DNA reads as TGTGCCACCAGCAGTAGATCCTCGGGACAGGCCTACGAGCAGTACTTC. Its protein product is CATSSRSSGQAYEQYF.

The chain is built from TRBV19 and TRBJ2-1, with D perhaps TRBD2 (6 bases). Germline CDR1 reads LNHDA; CDR2 reads SQIVND (reference sequence). The CDR3 contains 14 residues. V dropped 5 bases and J dropped 2 bases, with 10 bases sitting between them. The CDR3: CASSSLATYNEQFF. CDR3 DNA sequence: TGTGCCAGTAGTTCGCTAGCGACCTACAATGAGCAGTTCTTC.

This clone came up once. This sequence joins TRBV27 and TRBJ1-2, with 9 bases that match TRBD1. The V gene end was trimmed by 5 bases and the J gene end by 8 bases; junction bases not matched to a gene: 12. The CDR3 length is 15 residues. The germline V gene has CDR1 MNHEY and CDR2 SMNVEV (reference sequence). The CDR3 here is CASSRRNGGQGGYTF. In nucleotides, the CDR3 is TGTGCCAGCAGTCGCCGTAATGGGGGACAGGGAGGCTACACCTTC.

This rearrangement joins TRBV28 to TRBJ2-5; TRBD1 matches 10 bases. This CDR3 is 15 amino acids long. Germline assignment: CDR1 MDHEN and CDR2 SYDVKM. V was pared by 6 bases and J by 5 bases, with 9 bases of the junction left unmatched. CDR3 in DNA: TGTGCCAGCAGCGAAGGACAGGGGGAAAGGGAGACCCAGTACTTC. Translated: CASSEGQGERETQYF.

V usage is TRBV18 and J usage is TRBJ1-5; D ambiguous. Trimming removed 3 bases at V and 1 base at J, with 4 bases between. CDR3 length: 13 amino acids. CDR1 and CDR2 (germline): KGHSH, LQKENI. CDR3 coding DNA: TGTGCCAGCTCACCTTCCAGCAATCAGCCCCAGCATTTT. Translating it yields CASSPSSNQPQHF.

V gene TRBV5-4 combines with J gene TRBJ1-2, with D hard to call. This CDR3 comprises 13 residues. V was cut by 4 bases and J by 11 bases, with 18 bases left in between. The germline V gene has CDR1 SGHNT and CDR2 YYREEE (reference sequence). The CDR3: CASSIISGSGYTF. CDR3 sequence (DNA): TGTGCCAGCAGCATTATATCAGGAAGTGGGTACACCTTC.

The rearrangement uses TRBV5-1 and TRBJ1-1; 7 bases are a match to TRBD1. V lost 4 bases and J lost 5; bases outside the gene matches: 8. The CDR3 runs to 14 residues. Germline V gene lookup returns CDR1 SGHRS and CDR2 YFSETQ. CDR3 nucleotides: TGCGCCAGCAGCATCGCATACAGGGGTACTGAAGCTTTCTTT. This encodes CASSIAYRGTEAFF.

The genes are TRBV5-5 and TRBJ1-2, with 7 nucleotides matching TRBD1. V lost 0 bases, J lost 5 bases, and 10 bases stayed unmatched. The CDR3 consists of 16 residues. Germline assignment: CDR1 SGHKS and CDR2 YYEKEE (reference sequence). The CDR3 DNA follows: TGTGCCAGCAGCTTGGGACACAGGGGAGAGTCGTATGGCTACACCTTC. Its translation is CASSLGHRGESYGYTF.

The chain has TRBV30 and TRBJ2-3; no clear D gene. The CDR3 is 13 amino acids. The V gene's germline CDR1 is GTSNPN and CDR2 SVGIG (reference sequence). Trimming took 1 base from V and 0 from J, leaving 5 bases between them. In DNA, the CDR3 is TGTGCCTGGAGTGGCATTAGCACAGATACGCAGTATTTT. Translating gives CAWSGISTDTQYF.

The chain recombines TRBV6-5 with TRBJ1-2; maybe TRBD1 (5 bases). V gave up 4 bases and J gave up 4 bases, with 7 bases separating them. Germline V gene sequence: CDR1 MNHEY, CDR2 SVGAGI. The CDR3 spans 12 residues. This CDR3 is CASSLDSYGYTF. CDR3 bases: TGTGCCAGCAGTTTAGACAGCTATGGCTACACCTTC.

The chain carries TRBV11-3 and TRBJ2-7; 7 positions agree with TRBD2. This CDR3 has 15 residues. CDR1 is SGHNT, CDR2 YENEEA, per germline. The J segment lost 4 bases and the V segment lost 1 base, leaving 7 bases of the junction unmatched. CDR3 bases: TGTGCCAGCAGCTTAGGCCCGGACGGGGGGTACGAGCAGTACTTC. Protein sequence: CASSLGPDGGYEQYF. Drawing the rest from reference TRBV11-3 and TRBJ2-7, the complete variable domain is EAGVVQSPRYKIIEKKQPVAFWCNPISGHNTLYWYLQNLGQGPELLIRYENEEAVDDSQLPKDRFSAERLKGVDSTLKIQPAELGDSAVYLCASSLGPDGGYEQYFGPGTRLTVT.

The chain carries TRBV4-1 and TRBJ1-2; 9 bases fit TRBD1. From germline, CDR1 is MGHRA and CDR2 YSYEKL. Unmatched junction bases numbered 16, after V lost 0 bases and J lost 5 bases. This CDR3 has 19 residues. The CDR3 sequence: CASSQDPPGQGLVSYGYTF. The CDR3 DNA reads TGCGCCAGCAGCCAAGATCCACCGGGACAGGGTTTGGTCTCGTATGGCTACACCTTC.

The chain has TRBV5-1 and TRBJ1-2; the match to TRBD1 covers 7 bases. Germline V gene data show CDR1 as SGHRS and CDR2 as YFSETQ. The V segment lost 0 bases and the J segment 5 bases; nucleotides outside the gene matches: 13. There are 17 residues in the CDR3. The CDR3 protein is CASSLGPFTGVTYGYTF. CDR3 bases: TGCGCCAGCAGCTTGGGGCCTTTCACAGGGGTAACATATGGCTACACCTTC.

This clone appeared once. This chain links TRBV7-9 with TRBJ2-1; TRBD1 or TRBD2 may be the D gene (5 bases each). The germline gives CDR1 SEHNR, CDR2 FQNEAQ (reference sequence). The CDR3 loop spans 17 amino acids. The V gene lost 0 bases and the J gene lost 6 bases, with 18 bases spanning the gap. The CDR3 reads CASSLARGVGGRNEQFF. The CDR3 DNA is TGTGCCAGCAGCTTAGCGCGAGGGGTTGGGGGACGCAATGAGCAGTTCTTC.

The chain uses TRBV10-1 and TRBJ1-5; the D is unclear. This CDR3 has 13 amino acids. Trimming stripped 0 bases from V and 5 bases from J, with 5 bases between. Germline V gene data show CDR1 as WNHNN and CDR2 as SYGVQD (reference sequence). The CDR3 sequence: CASSESTDQPQHF. CDR3 DNA sequence: TGCGCCAGCAGTGAGTCGACTGATCAGCCCCAGCATTTT.

V is TRBV5-1 and J is TRBJ2-2, with TRBD1 matching over 7 bases. J gave up 5 bases and V 4 bases, and 5 bases lay outside the gene matches. Germline CDR1 is SGHRS and CDR2 is YFSETQ. The CDR3 runs 14 residues. The CDR3 sequence is CASSLRDSTGELFF. CDR3 nucleotide sequence: TGCGCCAGCAGCCTCCGGGACAGTACCGGGGAGCTGTTTTTT. The entire variable domain, with the rest obtained from reference TRBV5-1 and TRBJ2-2, is as follows: KAGVTQTPRYLIKTRGQQVTLSCSPISGHRSVSWYQQTPGQGLQFLFEYFSETQRNKGNFPGRFSGRQFSNSRSEMNVSTLELGDSALYLCASSLRDSTGELFFGEGSRLTVL.

This clone was seen only a few times. The rearrangement uses TRBV6-6 and TRBJ1-6, with 9 bases matching TRBD1. The CDR3 consists of 15 residues. Trimming took 6 bases from V and 10 from J; bases not matched to a gene: 10. Per germline, CDR1 MNHNY and CDR2 SVGAGI (reference sequence). CDR3 region: CASRHRDRVMSPLHF. For the CDR3, the DNA is TGTGCCAGCAGGCATAGGGACAGGGTTATGTCACCCCTCCACTTT.

The chain's CDR3 is CAWASQGGYGYTF. The DNA for the CDR3 is TGTGCCTGGGCCTCCCAGGGCGGCTATGGCTACACCTTC. The chain is built from TRBV30 and TRBJ1-2, with a tentative D call TRBD1 (5 bases). The CDR3 totals 13 residues. Germline V gene sequence: CDR1 GTSNPN, CDR2 SVGIG (reference sequence). Trimming stripped 5 bases from V and 4 bases from J, with 14 bases between.

The chain employs TRBV7-3 and TRBJ2-1, with TRBD2 identical over 9 bases. This CDR3 is 15 amino acids long. V trimming: 5 bases; J trimming: 2 bases; junction bases outside the gene matches: 4. Germline values: CDR1 SGHTA, CDR2 FQGTGA. DNA for the CDR3: TGTGCCAGCAGCGTAGCGGGAGCGGCCTACAATGAGCAGTTCTTC. It translates to CASSVAGAAYNEQFF.

J is TRBJ2-7 and V is TRBV30; TRBD2 aligns across 7 bases. This CDR3 is built from 14 residues. J lost 5 bases, V lost 2 bases, and 9 bases had no gene match. The germline V gene encodes CDR1 GTSNPN and CDR2 SVGIG (reference sequence). CDR3 loop: CAWSPPPGGHEQYF. CDR3 nucleotide sequence: TGTGCCTGGAGTCCACCCCCGGGGGGTCACGAGCAGTACTTC.

CDR3 in amino acids: CASTPRGRAGELFF. The CDR3 DNA reads TGCGCCAGCACCCCACGGGGCCGAGCCGGGGAGCTGTTTTTT. The V gene is TRBV5-1, the J gene TRBJ2-2; either TRBD1 or TRBD2 may fit D (5 bases each). V lost 6 bases and J lost 6, with 15 bases in between. Germline V lookup: CDR1 SGHRS, CDR2 YFSETQ. The CDR3 length is 14 residues.

This rearrangement joins TRBV2 to TRBJ1-1, with D unclear. Between the trimmed V and J ends, which lost 4 bases and 2 bases, there was a span of 11 bases. This CDR3 comprises 14 residues. Per germline, CDR1 SNHLY and CDR2 FYNNEI. The CDR3: CASSVPLGNTEAFF. CDR3 sequence (DNA): TGTGCCAGCAGTGTCCCGTTAGGTAACACTGAAGCTTTCTTT.